This TCR beta chain was found in a study of blood T cells in healthy people across ages. The CDR3 contains 14 residues. Germline assignment: CDR1 DFQATT and CDR2 SNEGSKA (reference sequence). Study-level findings and limits: CMV infection status of these donors was not known.

The use of a sample-barcoded 5' primer and a J-beta primer mix characterized a second PCR of roughly 6 to 11 cycles. TCRdb processed the 5' RACE reads anew with MiXCR; each CDR3 protein has one entry. Among 1.5 million to 2 million distinct CDR3 sequences, about 39% were seen once, and the ten largest hold 20% to 25%. Comments on this clonotype: Its target is unknown. A much larger clone sits a single nucleotide away, making a read error possible.

V is TRBV20-1 and J is TRBJ2-3; D may be TRBD1 or TRBD2 (5 bases each). The receptor was isolated from a human donor in good health. The sequencing input was blood. The CDR3 nucleotides read TGCAGTGCTCATACCGGGACCTCTGAGGGTACGCGGTATTTT. The encoded protein is CSAHTGTSEGTRYF.